This T cell receptor (beta chain) was identified during a study of blood T cell repertoires in COVID-19. Overall study: COVID-19 samples collected from the United States, Italy and Spain covered acute and convalescent phases. From T cells, B-cell-depleted T cells, or PBMCs came the material, which was cDNA or gDNA.

Methods used by the authors: Scientists estimated how many nucleated cells there were by amplifying reference gene primers. TCRdb's copy holds only in-frame clones and misses some; the assay was immunoSEQ multiplex PCR. V, J and clone size reflect that table, while D and trimming were determined from the DNA. The table lists 190,000 or so clones, around 80% of them singletons. V was trimmed by 1 base and J by 10 bases, leaving 4 bases between them. This CDR3 has 11 residues. The sample consisted of peripheral blood. The sequence derives from an elderly woman with active or convalescent COVID-19. The chain joins TRBV12-3 or TRBV12-4 to TRBJ1-4; D is ambiguous. CDR3 residues: CASSLGGKLFF. For the CDR3, the DNA is TGTGCCAGCAGTTTAGGCGGAAAACTGTTTTTT.